The clone carrying this T cell receptor beta chain was counted only a few times. Its antigen is currently unknown. The germline V gene has CDR1 SGHTA and CDR2 FQGNSA. V was shortened by 2 bases and J by 4 bases, with 14 bases between the two germline ends. CDR3 length: 15 amino acids. Donors uniformly comprised healthy Caucasians. This record comes from a study of identical twins. Broader study findings: Abundant cord blood beta clonotypes carried fewer insertions; memory repertoires showed none.

Each cDNA held unique molecular identifiers, and template switching gave it a universal primer site. TCRdb fed the 5' RACE reads into MiXCR, producing one record per CDR3 protein. The sample has approximately 500,000 distinct CDR3 sequences, 12% to 15% seen once. This sample was shared with a second study, whose subject was yellow fever vaccine responses in identical twins. That source notes: Twins' T cell vaccine responses reportedly looked partly convergent, partly personalized.

The origin of this receptor is a woman under 30 in good health. This chain uses TRBV7-2 with TRBJ1-2; D is uncertain. Sequencing was performed on CD4+ T cells sorted from blood. CDR3 residues: CASSLHTGGGYGYTF. In DNA form, the CDR3 reads TGTGCCAGCAGCTTACACACGGGTGGCGGCTATGGCTACACCTTC. The full variable domain, completed using reference TRBV7-2 and TRBJ1-2, is GAGVSQSPSNKVTEKGKDVELRCDPISGHTALYWYRQSLGQGLEFLIYFQGNSAPDKSGLPSDRFSAERTGGSVSTLTIQRTQQEDSAVYLCASSLHTGGGYGYTFGSGTRLTVV.